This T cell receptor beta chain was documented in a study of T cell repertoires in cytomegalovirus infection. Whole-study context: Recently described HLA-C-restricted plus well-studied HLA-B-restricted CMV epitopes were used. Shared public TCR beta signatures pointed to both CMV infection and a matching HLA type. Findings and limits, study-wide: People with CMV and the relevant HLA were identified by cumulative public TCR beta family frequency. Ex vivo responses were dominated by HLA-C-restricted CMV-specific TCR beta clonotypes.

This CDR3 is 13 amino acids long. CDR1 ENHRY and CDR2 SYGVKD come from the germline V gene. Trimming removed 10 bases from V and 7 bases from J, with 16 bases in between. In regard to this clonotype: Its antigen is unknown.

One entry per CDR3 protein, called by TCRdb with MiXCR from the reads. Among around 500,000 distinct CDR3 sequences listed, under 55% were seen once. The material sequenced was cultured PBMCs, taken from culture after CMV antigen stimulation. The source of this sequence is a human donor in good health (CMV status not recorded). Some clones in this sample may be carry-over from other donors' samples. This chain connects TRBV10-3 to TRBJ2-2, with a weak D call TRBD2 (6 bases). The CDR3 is CATAGRVGGELFF. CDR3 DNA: TGTGCCACCGCGGGACGGGTTGGCGGGGAGCTGTTTTTT.